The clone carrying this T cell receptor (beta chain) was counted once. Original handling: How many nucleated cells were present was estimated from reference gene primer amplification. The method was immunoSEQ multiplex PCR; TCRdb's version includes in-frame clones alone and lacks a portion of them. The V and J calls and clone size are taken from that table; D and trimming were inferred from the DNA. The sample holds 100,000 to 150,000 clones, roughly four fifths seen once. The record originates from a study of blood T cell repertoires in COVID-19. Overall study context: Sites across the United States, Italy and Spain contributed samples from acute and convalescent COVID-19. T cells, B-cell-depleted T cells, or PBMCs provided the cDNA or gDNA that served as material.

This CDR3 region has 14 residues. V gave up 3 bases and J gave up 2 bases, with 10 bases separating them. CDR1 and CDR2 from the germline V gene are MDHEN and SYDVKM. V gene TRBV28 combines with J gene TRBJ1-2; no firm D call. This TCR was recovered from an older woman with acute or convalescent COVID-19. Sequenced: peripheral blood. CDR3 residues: CASSFPTVNYGYTF. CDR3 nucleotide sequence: TGTGCCAGCAGTTTCCCCACAGTCAACTATGGCTACACCTTC.